The T cell receptor beta chain described here comes from a study of beta chain features in type 1 diabetes. Across the whole study: All samples together contributed some 100,000,000 sorted cells for examination.

This CDR3 region has 8 residues. CDR1 is SEHNR and CDR2 is FQNEAQ in the germline V gene (reference sequence). Expressed TCRB transcripts got sequenced, as all isolated RNA was reverse transcribed. TCRdb's table, derived via immunoSEQ multiplex PCR, lists solely in-frame clones and lacks some. The sample lists about 160,000 clones; 7.5% to 10% were seen once. This clone showed up many times. At one end, the junction sequence differs from germline, possibly due to a read error. Researchers reported sorting CD4+ naive, central memory, regulatory and stem cell-like memory cells via CD45RO/CCR7/CD25/CD127/CD95/CD27.

This chain uses TRBV7-9 with TRBJ1-2; D not certain. This receptor was taken from a young woman in good health. The sequencing sample was made of central memory CD4+ T cells from blood. DNA of the CDR3: TGTGCCAGCAGCTTCGGCGGCTTC. Encoded protein: CASSFGGF.